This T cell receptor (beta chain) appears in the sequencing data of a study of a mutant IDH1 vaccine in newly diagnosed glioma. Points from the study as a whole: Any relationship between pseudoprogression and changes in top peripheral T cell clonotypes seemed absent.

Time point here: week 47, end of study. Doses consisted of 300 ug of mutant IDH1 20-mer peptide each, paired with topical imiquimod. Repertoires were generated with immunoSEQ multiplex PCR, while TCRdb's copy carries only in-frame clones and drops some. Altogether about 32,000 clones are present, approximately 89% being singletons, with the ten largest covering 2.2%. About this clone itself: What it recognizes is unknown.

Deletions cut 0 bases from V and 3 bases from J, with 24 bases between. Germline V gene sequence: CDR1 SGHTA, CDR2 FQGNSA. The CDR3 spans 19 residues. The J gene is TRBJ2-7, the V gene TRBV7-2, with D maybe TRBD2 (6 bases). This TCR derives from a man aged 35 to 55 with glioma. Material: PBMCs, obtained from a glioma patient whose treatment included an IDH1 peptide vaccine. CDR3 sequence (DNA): TGTGCCAGCAGCTTAGCGGGTGGAAGTGGGCGGGACCGGCTCTACGAGCAGTACTTC. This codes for CASSLAGGSGRDRLYEQYF.